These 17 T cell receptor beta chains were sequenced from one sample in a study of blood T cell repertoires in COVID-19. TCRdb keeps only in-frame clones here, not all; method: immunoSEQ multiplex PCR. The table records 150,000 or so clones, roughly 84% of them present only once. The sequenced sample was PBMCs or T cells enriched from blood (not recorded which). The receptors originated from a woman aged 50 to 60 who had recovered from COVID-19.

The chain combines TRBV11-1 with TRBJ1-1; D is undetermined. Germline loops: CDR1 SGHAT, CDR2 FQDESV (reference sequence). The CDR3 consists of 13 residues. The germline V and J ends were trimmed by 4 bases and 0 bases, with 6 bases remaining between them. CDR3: CASSSNMNTEAFF. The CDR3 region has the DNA TGTGCCAGCAGCTCCAACATGAACACTGAAGCTTTCTTT.

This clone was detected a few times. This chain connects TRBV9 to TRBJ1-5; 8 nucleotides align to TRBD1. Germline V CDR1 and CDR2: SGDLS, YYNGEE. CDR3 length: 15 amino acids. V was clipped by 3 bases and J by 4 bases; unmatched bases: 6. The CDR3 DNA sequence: TGTGCCAGCAGCGCCGGGCAGGGGGCAAATCAGCCCCAGCATTTT. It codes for CASSAGQGANQPQHF. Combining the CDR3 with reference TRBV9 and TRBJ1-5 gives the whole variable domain DSGVTQTPKHLITATGQRVTLRCSPRSGDLSVYWYQQSLDQGLQFLIQYYNGEERAKGNILERFSAQQFPDLHSELNLSSLELGDSALYFCASSAGQGANQPQHFGDGTRLSIL.

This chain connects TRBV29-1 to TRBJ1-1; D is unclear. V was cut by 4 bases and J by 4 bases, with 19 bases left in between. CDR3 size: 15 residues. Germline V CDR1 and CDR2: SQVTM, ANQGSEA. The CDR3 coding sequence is TGCAGCGTTGGTAGAGTGGGAGAAGTGGTCACTGAAGCTTTCTTT. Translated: CSVGRVGEVVTEAFF. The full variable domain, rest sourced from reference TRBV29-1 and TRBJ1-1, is SAVISQKPSRDICQRGTSLTIQCQVDSQVTMMFWYRQQPGQSLTLIATANQGSEATYESGFVIDKFPISRPNLTFSTLTVSNMSPEDSSIYLCSVGRVGEVVTEAFFGQGTRLTVV.

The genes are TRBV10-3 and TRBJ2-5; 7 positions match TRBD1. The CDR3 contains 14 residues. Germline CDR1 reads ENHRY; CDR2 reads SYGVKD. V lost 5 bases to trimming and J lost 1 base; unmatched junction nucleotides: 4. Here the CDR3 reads CAISPDRAQETQYF. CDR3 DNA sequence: TGTGCCATCAGTCCTGACAGGGCCCAAGAGACCCAGTACTTC.

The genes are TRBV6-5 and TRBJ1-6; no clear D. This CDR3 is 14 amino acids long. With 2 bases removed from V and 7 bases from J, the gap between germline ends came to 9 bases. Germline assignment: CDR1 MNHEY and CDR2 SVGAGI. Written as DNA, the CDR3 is TGTGCCAGCAGTTACGGGCTGTCCAATTCACCCCTCCACTTT. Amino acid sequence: CASSYGLSNSPLHF.

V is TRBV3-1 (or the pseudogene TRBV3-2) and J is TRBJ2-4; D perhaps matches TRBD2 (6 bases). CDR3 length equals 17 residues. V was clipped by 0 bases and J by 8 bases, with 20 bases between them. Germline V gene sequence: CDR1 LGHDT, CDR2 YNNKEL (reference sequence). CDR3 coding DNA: TGTGCCAGCAGCCAAGATCTTTCGGAGGGAGATATGGACATTCAGTACTTC. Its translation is CASSQDLSEGDMDIQYF.

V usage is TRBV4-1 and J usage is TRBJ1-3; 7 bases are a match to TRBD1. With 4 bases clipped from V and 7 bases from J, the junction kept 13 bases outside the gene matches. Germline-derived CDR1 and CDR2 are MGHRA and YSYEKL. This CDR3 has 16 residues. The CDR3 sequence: CASSLDRGGGWNTIYF. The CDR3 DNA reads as TGCGCCAGCAGCCTGGACCGAGGGGGCGGCTGGAACACCATATATTTT.

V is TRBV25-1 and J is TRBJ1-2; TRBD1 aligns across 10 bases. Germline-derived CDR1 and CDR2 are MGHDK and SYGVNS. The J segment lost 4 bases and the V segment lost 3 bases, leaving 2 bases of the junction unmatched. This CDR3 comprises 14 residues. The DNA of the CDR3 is TGTGCCAGCAGTGACCGGGACAGGGGCTATGGCTACACCTTC. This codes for CASSDRDRGYGYTF.

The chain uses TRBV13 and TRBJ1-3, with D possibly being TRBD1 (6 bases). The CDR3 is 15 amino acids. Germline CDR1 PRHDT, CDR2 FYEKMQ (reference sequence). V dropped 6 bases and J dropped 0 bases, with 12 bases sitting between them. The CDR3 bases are TGTGCCAGCAGGACAGGCGGATCCTCTGGAAACACCATATATTTT. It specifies CASRTGGSSGNTIYF.

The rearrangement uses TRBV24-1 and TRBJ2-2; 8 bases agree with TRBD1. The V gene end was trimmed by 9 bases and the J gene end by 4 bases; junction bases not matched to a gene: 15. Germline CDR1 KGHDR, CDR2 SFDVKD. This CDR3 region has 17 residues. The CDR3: CATPSFSGQGFTGELFF. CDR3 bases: TGTGCCACCCCGAGTTTTAGCGGACAGGGATTCACCGGGGAGCTGTTTTTT.

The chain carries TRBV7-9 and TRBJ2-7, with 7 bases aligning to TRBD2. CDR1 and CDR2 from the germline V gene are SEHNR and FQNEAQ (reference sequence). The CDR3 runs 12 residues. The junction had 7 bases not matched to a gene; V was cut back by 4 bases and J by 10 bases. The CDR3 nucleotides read TGTGCCAGCAGCTCGTCGCGACTAGCACAGTACTTC. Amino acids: CASSSSRLAQYF.

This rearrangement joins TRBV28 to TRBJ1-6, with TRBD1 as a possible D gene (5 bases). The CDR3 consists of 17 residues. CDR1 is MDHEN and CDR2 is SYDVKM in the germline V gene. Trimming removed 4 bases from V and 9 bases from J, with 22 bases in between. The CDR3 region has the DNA TGTGCCAGCAGTTCCCCCCAGGGATGGGGGGATTTTTCACCCCTCCACTTT. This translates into CASSSPQGWGDFSPLHF.

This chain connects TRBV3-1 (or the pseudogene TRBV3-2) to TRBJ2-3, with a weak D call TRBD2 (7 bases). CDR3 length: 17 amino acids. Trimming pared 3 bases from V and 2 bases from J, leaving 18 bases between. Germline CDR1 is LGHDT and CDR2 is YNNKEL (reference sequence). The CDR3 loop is CASSQSRWGGPTDTQYF. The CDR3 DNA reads TGTGCCAGCAGCCAGTCACGCTGGGGGGGCCCCACAGATACGCAGTATTTT.

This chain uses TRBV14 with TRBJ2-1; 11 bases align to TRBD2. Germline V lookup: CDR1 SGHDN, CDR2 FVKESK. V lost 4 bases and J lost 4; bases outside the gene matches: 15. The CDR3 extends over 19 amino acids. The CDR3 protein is CASSPGTSGLKSLYNEQFF. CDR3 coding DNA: TGTGCCAGCAGCCCCGGGACTAGCGGACTCAAGTCTCTATACAATGAGCAGTTCTTC.

The CDR3 loop is CASSPGQGYGYTF. The DNA for the CDR3 is TGTGCCAGCAGTCCTGGACAGGGATATGGCTACACCTTC. The V call is TRBV12-3 or TRBV12-4, the J call TRBJ1-2; 8 bases align to TRBD1. V was pared by 5 bases and J by 5 bases, with 4 bases of the junction left unmatched. CDR3 length: 13 residues.

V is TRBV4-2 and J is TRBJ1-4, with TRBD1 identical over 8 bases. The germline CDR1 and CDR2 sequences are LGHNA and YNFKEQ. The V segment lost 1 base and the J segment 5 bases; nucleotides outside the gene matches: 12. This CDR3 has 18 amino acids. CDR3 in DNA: TGTGCCAGCAGCCAAGTATCCGGGACAGGCTCCCTCAATGAAAAACTGTTTTTT. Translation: CASSQVSGTGSLNEKLFF.

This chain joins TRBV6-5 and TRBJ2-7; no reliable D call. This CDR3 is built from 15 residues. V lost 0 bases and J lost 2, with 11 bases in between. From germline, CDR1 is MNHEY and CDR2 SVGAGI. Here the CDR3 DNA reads TGTGCCAGCAGTTACTCGATAGGTGAGGCCTACGAGCAGTACTTC. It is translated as CASSYSIGEAYEQYF.